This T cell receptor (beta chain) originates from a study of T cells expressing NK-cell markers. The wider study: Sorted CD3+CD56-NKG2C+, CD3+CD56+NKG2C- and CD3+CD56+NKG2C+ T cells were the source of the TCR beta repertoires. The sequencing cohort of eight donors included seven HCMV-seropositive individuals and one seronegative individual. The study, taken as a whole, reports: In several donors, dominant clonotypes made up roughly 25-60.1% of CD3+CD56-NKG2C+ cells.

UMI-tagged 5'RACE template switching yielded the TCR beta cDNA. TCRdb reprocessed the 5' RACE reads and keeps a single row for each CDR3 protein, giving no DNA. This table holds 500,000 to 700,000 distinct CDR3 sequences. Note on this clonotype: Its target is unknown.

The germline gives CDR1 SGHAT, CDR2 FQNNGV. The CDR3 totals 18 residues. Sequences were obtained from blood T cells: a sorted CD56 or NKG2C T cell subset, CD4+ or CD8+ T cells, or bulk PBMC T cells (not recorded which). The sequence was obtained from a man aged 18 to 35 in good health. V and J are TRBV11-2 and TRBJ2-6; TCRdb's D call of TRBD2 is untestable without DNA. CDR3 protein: CASSFELAGFSGANVLTF.